A single sample is the source of the 23 T cell receptor beta chains below, sequenced in a study of T-cell reconstitution after alpha-beta-depleted transplantation in children. It was with unique molecular identifiers that the TCRbeta library was prepared. MiXCR, applied by TCRdb to the PCR reads, yields one record per CDR3 protein. The sample shows some 290,000 distinct CDR3 sequences, approximately 23% of them seen only once. The sample in question was PBMCs, mostly from graft donor cells, obtained 180 days after TCRalphabeta/CD19-depleted stem cell transplant. These receptors originate from a male patient under 18 who had a stem cell transplant for acute lymphoblastic leukemia, so the T cells may come from the graft donor.

V gene TRBV12-3 or TRBV12-4 combines with J gene TRBJ2-3, with D perhaps matching TRBD2 (7 bases). V dropped 8 bases and J dropped 4 bases, with 16 bases sitting between them. The CDR3 contains 14 residues. The CDR3 is CASGGGEGADTQYF. The CDR3 bases are TGTGCCAGCGGGGGCGGGGAGGGAGCAGATACGCAGTATTTT.

This clonotype was seen a handful of times. The rearrangement links TRBV20-1 to TRBJ1-5; 7 bases map to TRBD1. The CDR3 contains 16 residues. Looked up from germline, CDR1 is DFQATT and CDR2 is SNEGSKA (reference sequence). The trim removed 5 bases at V and 0 bases at J, leaving 10 bases unmatched. The CDR3 DNA follows: TGCAGTGCTGTCCCAAGGGACAGCTATAGCAATCAGCCCCAGCATTTT. Translated, it gives CSAVPRDSYSNQPQHF.

The sample holds a few counts of this clonotype. The chain uses TRBV19 and TRBJ2-1, with TRBD2 identical over 8 bases. The germline V gene has CDR1 LNHDA and CDR2 SQIVND (reference sequence). The V segment lost 0 bases and the J segment 6 bases; nucleotides outside the gene matches: 7. The CDR3 spans 16 residues. The CDR3 loop is CASSIDLAGGFNEQFF. In nucleotides, the CDR3 is TGTGCCAGTAGTATAGATCTGGCGGGAGGATTCAATGAGCAGTTCTTC.

This clonotype has only a few counts. The chain employs TRBV5-1 and TRBJ2-3, with TRBD2 as a possible D gene (6 bases). Looked up from germline, CDR1 is SGHRS and CDR2 is YFSETQ. The CDR3 extends over 12 amino acids. Trimming removed 7 bases at V and 10 bases at J, with 16 bases between. Here the CDR3 reads CASEASWGAQYF. DNA for the CDR3: TGCGCCAGCGAAGCCTCCTGGGGGGCGCAGTATTTT. Filled out from reference TRBV5-1 and TRBJ2-3, the complete variable domain reads KAGVTQTPRYLIKTRGQQVTLSCSPISGHRSVSWYQQTPGQGLQFLFEYFSETQRNKGNFPGRFSGRQFSNSRSEMNVSTLELGDSALYLCASEASWGAQYFGPGTRLTVL.

The chain joins TRBV7-9 to TRBJ2-3, with TRBD2 identical over 10 bases. This CDR3 comprises 16 residues. J lost 6 bases, V lost 5 bases, and 11 bases had no gene match. From germline, CDR1 is SEHNR and CDR2 FQNEAQ (reference sequence). CDR3 DNA sequence: TGTGCCAGCAGCGAGGTGGCTAGCGGGAGATTGGATACGCAGTATTTT. As protein: CASSEVASGRLDTQYF.

This clonotype turned up a few times. V and J are TRBV5-6 and TRBJ1-3; D gene uncertain. The CDR3 covers 12 residues. Per the germline V gene, CDR1 is SGHDT and CDR2 is YYEEEE. Trimming pared 2 bases from V and 4 bases from J, leaving 4 bases between. The CDR3 spells CASSFSGNTIYF. The DNA for the CDR3 is TGTGCCAGCAGCTTCTCCGGAAACACCATATATTTT.

V usage is TRBV20-1 and J usage is TRBJ2-1; no firm D call. Germline assignment: CDR1 DFQATT and CDR2 SNEGSKA (reference sequence). The CDR3 totals 15 residues. The V and J ends lost 3 bases and 3 bases respectively, with 15 bases between them. The CDR3 DNA follows: TGCAGTGCTAGGAAAGGGTTGGGCCGCTACAATGAGCAGTTCTTC. It specifies CSARKGLGRYNEQFF.

The V call is TRBV7-9, the J call TRBJ2-3; no clear D. V shed 7 bases and J shed 4 bases, with 9 bases lying between them. The CDR3 runs 12 residues. The V gene's germline CDR1 is SEHNR and CDR2 FQNEAQ (reference sequence). The DNA for the CDR3 is TGTGCCAGCACCCGAACCGCAGATACGCAGTATTTT. Translating gives CASTRTADTQYF.

This clonotype was seen ten or more times. The chain links TRBV5-1 to TRBJ2-3; the match to TRBD1 covers 7 bases. This CDR3 comprises 11 residues. The germline V gene has CDR1 SGHRS and CDR2 YFSETQ. CDR3 coding DNA: TGCGCGACAGGGATTGAAGATACGCAGTATTTT. Its translation: CATGIEDTQYF. The full variable domain, completed using reference TRBV5-1 and TRBJ2-3, is KAGVTQTPRYLIKTRGQQVTLSCSPISGHRSVSWYQQTPGQGLQFLFEYFSETQRNKGNFPGRFSGRQFSNSRSEMNVSTLELGDSALYLCATGIEDTQYFGPGTRLTVL.

V usage is TRBV27 and J usage is TRBJ2-1; D remains ambiguous. V lost 4 bases to trimming and J lost 2 bases, with 12 bases between them. The CDR3 extends over 15 amino acids. Germline CDR1 is MNHEY and CDR2 is SMNVEV (reference sequence). CDR3 sequence reads: CASSSVDLAYNEQFF. The CDR3 nucleotides read TGTGCCAGCAGTTCCGTCGACCTAGCCTACAATGAGCAGTTCTTC.

The genes are TRBV12-3 or TRBV12-4 and TRBJ1-5; D uncertain. CDR3 length: 15 amino acids. Trimming stripped 3 bases from V and 0 bases from J, with 9 bases between. The CDR3 sequence: CASSLSINSNQPQHF. The CDR3 nucleotides read TGTGCCAGCAGTTTGTCCATCAATAGCAATCAGCCCCAGCATTTT.

The DNA for the CDR3 is TGCGCCAGCAGCTTGGGGACAAGGGGTAACCAGTACTTC. Translation gives CASSLGTRGNQYF. The gene calls are TRBV5-1 and TRBJ2-5, with a weak D call TRBD1 (5 bases). The length of the CDR3 is 13 residues. Germline CDR1 reads SGHRS; CDR2 reads YFSETQ. Trimming took off 0 bases at V and 10 bases at J, with 13 bases between the two ends.

CDR3 nucleotides: TGCGCCAGCAGCTTGGATTGGGGCAGGGGGAGTGGCTACACCTTC. Protein: CASSLDWGRGSGYTF. This chain joins TRBV5-1 and TRBJ1-2, with 7 bases that match TRBD1. The CDR3 loop spans 15 amino acids. V dropped 0 bases and J dropped 7; count of bases not matched to a gene: 9. CDR1 is SGHRS, CDR2 YFSETQ, per germline.

This clonotype was observed many times. The V and J genes are TRBV7-9 and TRBJ2-5, with D uncertain. Trimming shortened V by 5 bases and J by 4 bases, and 2 bases separated the two germline ends. The CDR3 consists of 10 residues. Germline lookup yields CDR1 SEHNR and CDR2 FQNEAQ (reference sequence). This CDR3 reads CASSGETQYF. The CDR3 DNA reads as TGTGCCAGCAGCGGAGAGACCCAGTACTTC.

This clonotype has a handful of counts. The rearrangement joins TRBV6-5 to TRBJ2-1; 15 bases are a match to TRBD2. V gave up 0 bases and J gave up 0 bases; unmatched junction bases: 3. Germline CDR1 is MNHEY and CDR2 is SVGAGI. The CDR3 contains 19 residues. This CDR3 is CASSYSGTSGGSSYNEQFF. The CDR3 DNA is TGTGCCAGCAGTTACTCGGGGACTAGCGGGGGGAGCTCCTACAATGAGCAGTTCTTC.

In its sample, this clonotype was seen a few times. V is TRBV9 and J is TRBJ2-5; D gene unclear. The CDR3 is made up of 13 amino acids. V dropped 0 bases and J dropped 7 bases, with 10 bases sitting between them. Germline V gives CDR1 SGDLS, CDR2 YYNGEE. The CDR3 loop reads CASSVGAMGTQYF. The CDR3 nucleotides are TGTGCCAGCAGCGTAGGTGCTATGGGGACCCAGTACTTC.

Only a few counts were recorded for this clonotype. The chain couples TRBV24-1 to TRBJ2-1; the D is unclear. The germline gives CDR1 KGHDR, CDR2 SFDVKD. The ends were cut back, 1 base at V and 6 bases at J, with 9 bases in the middle. The CDR3 is 14 amino acids. The CDR3 DNA is TGTGCCACCAGTGATTTTATACACTTCAATGAGCAGTTCTTC. Translated: CATSDFIHFNEQFF.

This chain joins TRBV11-2 and TRBJ2-1; 9 positions match TRBD2. V was pared by 2 bases and J by 6 bases, with 5 bases of the junction left unmatched. Germline loops: CDR1 SGHAT, CDR2 FQNNGV. CDR3 length: 15 residues. Here the CDR3 reads CASSLRGRALNEQFF. The CDR3 nucleotides read TGTGCCAGCAGCTTACGCGGGAGGGCCCTCAATGAGCAGTTCTTC.

This clonotype was observed a few times. One end of the junction is discordant with germline, which a read error may explain. The V call is TRBV7-2, the J call TRBJ2-1; D is perhaps TRBD1 or TRBD2 (6 bases each). From germline, CDR1 is SGHTA and CDR2 FQGNSA. The length of the CDR3 is 13 residues. DNA for the CDR3: TGCGCCAGCAGCCCTGGACTGGCGTCGGGGGCGTTCTTC. Its protein is CASSPGLASGAFF.

This clonotype has a single count. The chain combines TRBV4-1 with TRBJ1-1; TRBD1 agrees at 8 bases. The CDR3 consists of 15 residues. Germline CDR1 MGHRA, CDR2 YSYEKL. The V gene end was trimmed by 4 bases and the J gene end by 0 bases; junction bases not matched to a gene: 4. The DNA for the CDR3 is TGCGCCAGCAGCCGGACAGGGCGGATGAACACTGAAGCTTTCTTT. Its translation: CASSRTGRMNTEAFF.

This chain connects TRBV9 to TRBJ2-5; unclear D gene. Germline V gene lookup returns CDR1 SGDLS and CDR2 YYNGEE. The CDR3 has 12 amino acids. V lost 1 base and J 5 bases, leaving 6 bases between the germline ends. The CDR3 coding sequence is TGTGCCAGCAGCGTATCGTGGGAGACCCAGTACTTC. Protein product: CASSVSWETQYF.

This clonotype was recorded a few times. The rearrangement links TRBV4-1 to TRBJ2-7; 12 bases line up with TRBD2. Germline CDR1 and CDR2: MGHRA and YSYEKL. J lost 3 bases, V lost 2 bases, and 23 bases had no gene match. This CDR3 comprises 22 residues. For the CDR3, the DNA is TGCGCCAGCAGCCAATTTGGCCGCATAGGACTAGCGGGAAGGAGTGGCAACTACGAGCAGTACTTC. It translates to CASSQFGRIGLAGRSGNYEQYF.

The V call is TRBV7-6, the J call TRBJ2-3; 9 bases align to TRBD2. Trimming took 11 bases from V and 6 from J; bases not matched to a gene: 12. The germline gives CDR1 SGHVS, CDR2 FNYEAQ. The CDR3 runs to 14 residues. This CDR3 reads CASGGGRVPDTQYF. As DNA, the CDR3 is TGTGCCTCTGGGGGCGGGAGGGTGCCGGATACGCAGTATTTT.